The 19 T cell receptor beta chains reported below all come from one sample, sequenced in a study of blood T cell repertoires in COVID-19. The table came from immunoSEQ multiplex PCR; TCRdb's copy has only in-frame clones and leaves some out. Of around 300,000 clones listed, approximately 85% are singletons. The material sequenced was peripheral blood. These receptors originate from a human donor in a cohort sampled during active COVID-19.

CDR3 sequence: CASTPGPVTEAFF. The DNA for the CDR3 is TGTGCCAGCACCCCAGGTCCGGTCACTGAAGCTTTCTTT. The chain combines TRBV12-3 or TRBV12-4 with TRBJ1-1; D not certain. The CDR3 contains 13 residues. The V and J ends lost 7 bases and 4 bases respectively, with 13 bases between them.

The chain employs TRBV5-4 and TRBJ1-3; D remains unclear. The germline gives CDR1 SGHNT, CDR2 YYREEE (reference sequence). CDR3 length: 12 amino acids. The V end was cut by 4 bases, the J end by 4 bases, with 6 bases between. The CDR3, as DNA: TGTGCCAGCAGCCTGTCCGGAAACACCATATATTTT. Translating it yields CASSLSGNTIYF.

The chain employs TRBV19 and TRBJ1-5; 8 bases align to TRBD1. Germline CDR1 LNHDA, CDR2 SQIVND (reference sequence). The V gene end was trimmed by 7 bases and the J gene end by 4 bases; junction bases not matched to a gene: 9. The CDR3 spans 15 residues. CDR3: CASNEDRESNQPQHF. For the CDR3, the DNA is TGTGCCAGTAACGAGGACAGGGAGAGTAATCAGCCCCAGCATTTT.

V and J are TRBV5-1 and TRBJ1-1; tentatively, D is TRBD1 (6 bases). The CDR3 spans 13 residues. The V and J ends lost 5 bases and 1 base respectively, with 9 bases between them. Looked up from germline, CDR1 is SGHRS and CDR2 is YFSETQ. The CDR3 DNA reads as TGCGCCAGCAGTCAGGGGACGAACACTGAAGCTTTCTTT. Residues: CASSQGTNTEAFF.

J is TRBJ1-2 and V is TRBV30, with 9 bases aligning to TRBD1. This CDR3 is 16 amino acids long. From germline, CDR1 is GTSNPN and CDR2 SVGIG (reference sequence). Unmatched junction bases numbered 7, after V lost 0 bases and J lost 2 bases. The CDR3 region has the DNA TGTGCCTGGAGTGTTCCCTACAGGGGGCCGAACTATGGCTACACCTTC. This sequence encodes CAWSVPYRGPNYGYTF.

This clone was counted a few times. Other DNA sequences in this specimen translate into the identical CDR3. CDR3 amino acids: CASRRNTEAFF. The DNA of the CDR3 is TGTGCCAGCAGGCGGAACACTGAAGCTTTCTTT. V is TRBV6-5 and J is TRBJ1-1; D ambiguous. The V gene's germline CDR1 is MNHEY and CDR2 SVGAGI. V was cut by 6 bases and J by 1 base, with 3 bases left in between. There are 11 residues in the CDR3.

This clone was observed a single time. This chain links TRBV6-6 with TRBJ1-3, with D possibly being TRBD1 (5 bases). The germline gives CDR1 MNHNY, CDR2 SVGAGI (reference sequence). This CDR3 is 16 amino acids long. Trimming removed 4 bases at V and 0 bases at J, with 13 bases between. CDR3 residues: CASSFDRGSSGNTIYF. The CDR3 region has the DNA TGTGCCAGCAGTTTTGATAGGGGCTCCTCTGGAAACACCATATATTTT.

The chain joins TRBV5-1 to TRBJ2-3; D gene uncertain. This CDR3 spans 13 amino acids. V dropped 3 bases and J dropped 2 bases, with 7 bases sitting between them. Germline assignment: CDR1 SGHRS and CDR2 YFSETQ. The CDR3 spells CASSSPPTDTQYF. DNA of the CDR3: TGCGCCAGCAGCTCCCCTCCCACAGATACGCAGTATTTT.

This clone was counted once. This chain connects TRBV19 to TRBJ1-2, with D perhaps TRBD1 (6 bases). Trimming stripped 3 bases from V and 2 bases from J, with 10 bases between. The CDR3 is 14 residues long. Germline V gene sequence: CDR1 LNHDA, CDR2 SQIVND (reference sequence). The CDR3 sequence is CASSMGDRNYGYTF. In nucleotides, the CDR3 is TGTGCCAGTAGTATGGGAGACAGGAACTATGGCTACACCTTC.

The CDR3 here is CASSYPGQGEAFF. The CDR3 coding sequence is TGTGCCAGCAGTTACCCAGGACAGGGTGAGGCTTTCTTT. This sequence joins TRBV6-5 and TRBJ1-1, with TRBD1 identical over 8 bases. The junction had 7 bases not matched to a gene; V was cut back by 2 bases and J by 11 bases. The CDR3 spans 13 residues. Germline V gives CDR1 MNHEY, CDR2 SVGAGI.

This clone has only one observation. The chain couples TRBV30 to TRBJ2-2, with 7 bases aligning to TRBD1. Trimming took 6 bases from V and 4 from J; bases not matched to a gene: 11. The CDR3 extends over 15 amino acids. Germline V gives CDR1 GTSNPN, CDR2 SVGIG (reference sequence). This CDR3 reads CACPSAGGSTGELFF. CDR3 sequence (DNA): TGTGCCTGTCCCTCGGCAGGGGGATCCACCGGGGAGCTGTTTTTT.

The chain carries TRBV5-1 and TRBJ2-1; 10 bases are shared with TRBD2. Losses at the gene ends were 0 bases for V and 14 bases for J; bases not matched to a gene: 2. CDR1 SGHRS and CDR2 YFSETQ come from the germline V gene. The CDR3 consists of 12 residues. CDR3 in DNA: TGCGCCAGCAGCTTGGTAGGGACTAGCGAGTTCTTC. It is translated as CASSLVGTSEFF.

The chain is built from TRBV27 and TRBJ1-1; D is possibly TRBD1 (5 bases). The CDR3 spans 14 residues. V was pared by 5 bases and J by 10 bases, with 20 bases between. Germline CDR1 MNHEY, CDR2 SMNVEV (reference sequence). CDR3 amino acids: CASSRGVGVESAFF. DNA of the CDR3: TGTGCCAGCAGTCGGGGGGTGGGGGTTGAGTCAGCTTTCTTT.

The chain carries TRBV5-5 and TRBJ1-1; tentatively, D is TRBD1 (6 bases). CDR1 is SGHKS, CDR2 YYEKEE, per germline (reference sequence). The germline V and J ends were trimmed by 4 bases and 3 bases, with 7 bases remaining between them. This CDR3 is built from 12 residues. CDR3 DNA: TGTGCCAGCAGCAACAGGGACACTGAAGCTTTCTTT. It translates to CASSNRDTEAFF.

This clone showed up just a few times. V and J are TRBV19 and TRBJ1-1, with D tentatively TRBD1 (5 bases). Trimming took 3 bases from V and 5 from J, leaving 10 bases between them. CDR1 is LNHDA, CDR2 SQIVND, per germline (reference sequence). This CDR3 is 13 amino acids long. CDR3 sequence reads: CASSISRGTEAFF. The CDR3 DNA reads as TGTGCCAGTAGTATCTCGCGGGGGACTGAAGCTTTCTTT.

The J gene is TRBJ1-6, the V gene TRBV3-1 (or the pseudogene TRBV3-2), with 8 bases lining up with TRBD1. The CDR3 length is 14 residues. Germline-derived CDR1 and CDR2 are LGHDT and YNNKEL (reference sequence). The V segment lost 7 bases and the J segment 3 bases; nucleotides outside the gene matches: 2. The CDR3 DNA reads TGTGCCAGCAAGGACAGGGTCTATAATTCACCCCTCCACTTT. This codes for CASKDRVYNSPLHF.

The chain employs TRBV2 and TRBJ2-7; 10 nucleotides agree with TRBD2. Germline trimming cut 3 bases from V and 1 base from J; bases unmatched to any gene: 3. The CDR3 totals 15 residues. The germline V gene encodes CDR1 SNHLY and CDR2 FYNNEI. The chain's CDR3 is CASSEASGSSYEQYF. Here the CDR3 DNA reads TGTGCCAGCAGTGAGGCTAGCGGGAGTTCCTACGAGCAGTACTTC.

The chain has TRBV7-3 and TRBJ1-1; no clear D. The CDR3 runs to 13 residues. CDR1 and CDR2 (germline): SGHTA, FQGTGA. The V end lost 5 bases, the J end lost 1 base, and 8 bases lay between the germline ends. CDR3 DNA: TGTGCCAGCAGCCCCCCAGGGAACACTGAAGCTTTCTTT. It is translated as CASSPPGNTEAFF. The full variable domain, with the rest looked up from reference TRBV7-3 and TRBJ1-1, is GAGVSQTPSNKVTEKGKYVELRCDPISGHTALYWYRQSLGQGPEFLIYFQGTGAADDSGLPNDRFFAVRPEGSVSTLKIQRTERGDSAVYLCASSPPGNTEAFFGQGTRLTVV.

This chain links TRBV3-1 (or the pseudogene TRBV3-2) with TRBJ2-7, with no clear D. CDR1 is LGHDT, CDR2 YNNKEL, per germline (reference sequence). V lost 0 bases and J lost 4, with 4 bases in between. The CDR3 consists of 12 residues. CDR3 amino acids: CASSQDRYEQYF. CDR3 sequence (DNA): TGTGCCAGCAGCCAAGACAGATACGAGCAGTACTTC.